Listed here are 32 T cell receptor beta chains from one sample, sequenced in a study of blood T cell repertoires in COVID-19. Assay: immunoSEQ multiplex PCR; the TCRdb copy retains only in-frame clones and omits some. The table has tens of thousands of clones, about nine tenths seen once; the top ten hold roughly 5.6%. The sequencing sample was made of peripheral blood. The origin of the receptors is a human donor in a cohort sampled during active COVID-19.

The CDR3 nucleotides are TGTGCCAGCAGCCGACTAGTTACGAACACCGGGGAGCTGTTTTTT. Translation gives CASSRLVTNTGELFF. The chain is built from TRBV2 and TRBJ2-2; D is perhaps TRBD2 (6 bases). The CDR3 totals 15 residues. Germline assignment: CDR1 SNHLY and CDR2 FYNNEI. V lost 6 bases, J lost 0 bases, and 11 bases lay in between.

V gene TRBV2 combines with J gene TRBJ1-6, with a possible D match to TRBD1 (5 bases). Germline V gives CDR1 SNHLY, CDR2 FYNNEI. The CDR3 is 14 residues long. Trimming removed 4 bases at V and 7 bases at J, with 11 bases between. The CDR3 DNA reads as TGTGCCAGCAGTGTTGACAGAGAGAATTCACCCCTCCACTTT. Its protein is CASSVDRENSPLHF.

The chain uses TRBV7-9 and TRBJ2-3, with 10 positions matching TRBD2. The germline V gene has CDR1 SEHNR and CDR2 FQNEAQ (reference sequence). Germline trimming cut 5 bases from V and 0 bases from J; bases unmatched to any gene: 5. This CDR3 has 16 amino acids. The DNA for the CDR3 is TGTGCCAGCAGCCTCGGGACTAGCGATAGCACAGATACGCAGTATTTT. Encoded protein: CASSLGTSDSTDTQYF.

The chain employs TRBV5-1 and TRBJ2-1; the match to TRBD2 covers 9 bases. With 3 bases clipped from V and 6 bases from J, the junction kept 13 bases outside the gene matches. This CDR3 is built from 17 residues. Germline CDR1 reads SGHRS; CDR2 reads YFSETQ. The chain's CDR3 is CASSSRLRGGGANEQFF. The DNA for the CDR3 is TGCGCCAGCAGCTCCCGGCTCAGGGGCGGGGGGGCCAATGAGCAGTTCTTC. Variable domain in full (rest from reference TRBV5-1 and TRBJ2-1): KAGVTQTPRYLIKTRGQQVTLSCSPISGHRSVSWYQQTPGQGLQFLFEYFSETQRNKGNFPGRFSGRQFSNSRSEMNVSTLELGDSALYLCASSSRLRGGGANEQFFGPGTRLTVL.

This rearrangement joins TRBV2 to TRBJ2-2; TRBD1 matches 7 bases. J was trimmed by 2 bases and V by 5 bases; bases with no gene match: 5. CDR1 SNHLY and CDR2 FYNNEI come from the germline V gene. The CDR3 has 15 amino acids. The CDR3 spells CASSRDRENTGELFF. CDR3 in DNA: TGTGCCAGCAGTAGGGACAGAGAAAACACCGGGGAGCTGTTTTTT.

The chain carries TRBV19 and TRBJ1-1; 7 bases are shared with TRBD1. Germline V lookup: CDR1 LNHDA, CDR2 SQIVND (reference sequence). Trimming removed 4 bases from V and 3 bases from J; junction bases left unmatched: 2. The CDR3 spans 13 residues. CDR3 DNA: TGTGCCAGTAGTAAGGACAGGTACACTGAAGCTTTCTTT. It translates to CASSKDRYTEAFF.

The CDR3, as DNA: TGTGCCAGCAGCGTAGGGCCGGGACTAGCCTACGAGCAGTACTTC. Translation: CASSVGPGLAYEQYF. The J gene is TRBJ2-7, the V gene TRBV9; TRBD2 matches 8 bases. CDR1 and CDR2 from the germline V gene are SGDLS and YYNGEE. This CDR3 region has 15 residues. J was trimmed by 2 bases and V by 0 bases; bases with no gene match: 4.

The chain couples TRBV6-5 to TRBJ2-7; tentative D call: TRBD2 (5 bases). V lost 2 bases and J 7 bases, leaving 18 bases between the germline ends. CDR3 length: 15 residues. Germline V gene lookup returns CDR1 MNHEY and CDR2 SVGAGI. The DNA of the CDR3 is TGTGCCAGCAGTTACAGCCGAGCGGAAAGGAGGGAGCAGTACTTC. Translated: CASSYSRAERREQYF.

The rearrangement joins TRBV19 to TRBJ1-1; possible D gene TRBD1, 6 bases. The V and J ends lost 2 bases and 2 bases respectively, with 12 bases between them. The CDR3 sequence is 15 residues long. Looked up from germline, CDR1 is LNHDA and CDR2 is SQIVND (reference sequence). CDR3 DNA: TGTGCCAGTAGTATACGGGGGGCCCGAAACACTGAAGCTTTCTTT. It codes for CASSIRGARNTEAFF.

The chain combines TRBV10-2 with TRBJ2-1; D perhaps matches TRBD2 (6 bases). V was pared by 8 bases and J by 4 bases, with 15 bases between. Looked up from germline, CDR1 is WSHSY and CDR2 is SAAADI. The CDR3 is 14 residues long. In DNA, the CDR3 is TGCGCCAGCCGGGGGAGCGGGTTTTACAATGAGCAGTTCTTC. Amino acid sequence: CASRGSGFYNEQFF.

This chain connects TRBV29-1 to TRBJ2-7; TRBD1 matches at 7 bases. The CDR3 length is 12 residues. CDR1 is SQVTM, CDR2 ANQGSEA, per germline. V shed 7 bases and J 3 bases; nucleotides not matched to a gene: 6. The CDR3 protein is CSARAGGYEQYF. DNA of the CDR3: TGCAGCGCCCGAGCAGGGGGCTACGAGCAGTACTTC.

There are a few counts of this clone. This chain connects TRBV7-6 to TRBJ2-5; 9 bases are a match to TRBD2. Germline V gives CDR1 SGHVS, CDR2 FNYEAQ. V was clipped by 4 bases and J by 5 bases; unmatched bases: 23. The CDR3 loop spans 20 amino acids. The DNA for the CDR3 is TGTGCCAGCAGCTCTAGGGGGCCTATCGGCGGGAGGGCCTTTGGGGAGACCCAGTACTTC. Residues: CASSSRGPIGGRAFGETQYF.

The chain joins TRBV5-1 to TRBJ2-1, with TRBD2 matching 11 bases. The CDR3 is 17 amino acids. Germline V gene data show CDR1 as SGHRS and CDR2 as YFSETQ. V dropped 4 bases and J dropped 7; count of bases not matched to a gene: 13. The DNA for the CDR3 is TGCGCCAGCAGCCTCCTTAGCGGGGGGGGCCAGATGAATGAGCAGTTCTTC. Protein product: CASSLLSGGGQMNEQFF.

The chain is built from TRBV6-2 or TRBV6-3 and TRBJ1-1; D not resolved. Germline CDR1 reads MNHEY; CDR2 reads SVGEGT. The ends were cut back, 2 bases at V and 5 bases at J, with 6 bases in the middle. The CDR3 has 12 amino acids. The CDR3 nucleotides read TGTGCCAGCAGTTACCGCCGGACTGAAGCTTTCTTT. Translating gives CASSYRRTEAFF.

This clone was detected only once. The rearrangement uses TRBV29-1 and TRBJ1-2, with 7 bases fitting TRBD1. The CDR3 is 14 amino acids. Per the germline V gene, CDR1 is SQVTM and CDR2 is ANQGSEA. The trim removed 6 bases at V and 7 bases at J, leaving 14 bases unmatched. The DNA for the CDR3 is TGCAGCGTCGAAAGGGCAGGGGGGTCGGTTGGCTACACCTTC. Translated, it gives CSVERAGGSVGYTF.

This clone was found once. The chain is built from TRBV5-6 and TRBJ2-3, with TRBD1 matching over 7 bases. The CDR3 covers 15 residues. The V gene end was trimmed by 6 bases and the J gene end by 0 bases; junction bases not matched to a gene: 7. In germline, CDR1 is SGHDT, CDR2 YYEEEE. This chain's CDR3 is CASTIKTGSTDTQYF. CDR3 DNA: TGTGCCAGCACTATTAAGACAGGGAGCACAGATACGCAGTATTTT.

The chain has TRBV7-2 and TRBJ1-5; no clear D. This CDR3 spans 13 amino acids. V gave up 3 bases and J gave up 1 base, with 4 bases separating them. Germline V gives CDR1 SGHTA, CDR2 FQGNSA. CDR3 loop: CASSFYSNQPQHF. CDR3 DNA sequence: TGTGCCAGCAGCTTCTACAGCAATCAGCCCCAGCATTTT. Full variable domain (missing parts from reference TRBV7-2 and TRBJ1-5): GAGVSQSPSNKVTEKGKDVELRCDPISGHTALYWYRQSLGQGLEFLIYFQGNSAPDKSGLPSDRFSAERTGGSVSTLTIQRTQQEDSAVYLCASSFYSNQPQHFGDGTRLSIL.

In this sample, this clone turned up a few times. The genes are TRBV4-1 and TRBJ1-1, with 8 bases matching TRBD1. From germline, CDR1 is MGHRA and CDR2 YSYEKL. There are 18 residues in the CDR3. V lost 2 bases and J lost 4; bases outside the gene matches: 15. The CDR3 region is CASSQYLQSGDRPTEAFF. DNA of the CDR3: TGCGCCAGCAGCCAATACCTCCAATCCGGGGACAGGCCCACTGAAGCTTTCTTT.

This CDR3 reads CASSFGTGGAYQPQHF. In nucleotides, the CDR3 is TGTGCCAGCAGCTTCGGTACAGGGGGCGCGTATCAGCCCCAGCATTTT. The chain couples TRBV7-9 to TRBJ1-5, with TRBD1 matching over 9 bases. This CDR3 region has 16 residues. Per the germline V gene, CDR1 is SEHNR and CDR2 is FQNEAQ (reference sequence). With V trimmed by 3 bases and J by 5 bases, 8 bases remained unmatched. The full variable domain, in which reference TRBV7-9 and TRBJ1-5 provide the parts outside the CDR3, is DTGVSQNPRHKITKRGQNVTFRCDPISEHNRLYWYRQTLGQGPEFLTYFQNEAQLEKSRLLSDRFSAERPKGSFSTLEIQRTEQGDSAMYLCASSFGTGGAYQPQHFGDGTRLSIL.

The rearrangement uses TRBV7-2 and TRBJ1-1, with D unclear. V dropped 3 bases and J dropped 5 bases, with 7 bases sitting between them. The CDR3 is 12 residues long. CDR1 is SGHTA, CDR2 FQGNSA, per germline. The CDR3 spells CASSFSRTEAFF. CDR3 bases: TGTGCCAGCAGCTTTAGTCGAACTGAAGCTTTCTTT.

This clone was observed once. The J gene is TRBJ1-5, the V gene TRBV28; tentatively, D is TRBD1 (6 bases). CDR3 size: 17 residues. V shed 4 bases and J shed 2 bases, with 18 bases lying between them. CDR1 is MDHEN, CDR2 SYDVKM, per germline. The CDR3 DNA is TGTGCCAGCAGTTCCACCTCGGCAGGGGAAGGCAATCAGCCCCAGCATTTT. It specifies CASSSTSAGEGNQPQHF.

The rearrangement joins TRBV19 to TRBJ1-2; 9 bases fit TRBD1. CDR3 length equals 14 residues. The germline V gene has CDR1 LNHDA and CDR2 SQIVND (reference sequence). The ends lost 7 bases at V and 8 bases at J; junction bases unmatched: 11. CDR3 sequence (DNA): TGTGCCAGTAAAGGGGACAGGGAGGTCGTGGGCTACACCTTC. Its translation: CASKGDREVVGYTF.

The chain has TRBV6-5 and TRBJ1-5; 7 bases fit TRBD1. The germline gives CDR1 MNHEY, CDR2 SVGAGI. V lost 8 bases and J lost 4; bases outside the gene matches: 11. The CDR3 has 15 residues. The CDR3 nucleotides read TGTGCCAGCGGCACCGAGGGGGCCCAAAATCAGCCCCAGCATTTT. This codes for CASGTEGAQNQPQHF.

This clone was observed a single time. The chain couples TRBV28 to TRBJ2-7; D is undetermined. This CDR3 has 11 residues. CDR1 and CDR2 from the germline V gene are MDHEN and SYDVKM. Trimming shortened V by 3 bases and J by 7 bases, and 7 bases separated the two germline ends. This CDR3 is CASSFSVEQYF. The CDR3 DNA follows: TGTGCCAGCAGTTTCTCGGTAGAGCAGTACTTC.

The chain employs TRBV9 and TRBJ2-5; 8 bases fit TRBD2. Germline-derived CDR1 and CDR2 are SGDLS and YYNGEE. This CDR3 region has 13 residues. V was clipped by 4 bases and J by 5 bases; unmatched bases: 4. The chain's CDR3 is CASSRSGSETQYF. CDR3 DNA sequence: TGTGCCAGCAGCAGGAGCGGGAGTGAGACCCAGTACTTC.

The chain employs TRBV5-1 and TRBJ1-1; perhaps TRBD1 as D (5 bases). Germline CDR1 SGHRS, CDR2 YFSETQ. Trimming took off 5 bases at V and 5 bases at J, with 13 bases between the two ends. This CDR3 comprises 13 residues. CDR3 in DNA: TGCGCCAGCAGAGTGGGGGGAGGAACTGAAGCTTTCTTT. Translated: CASRVGGGTEAFF.

This sequence joins TRBV28 and TRBJ2-1; 8 nucleotides align to TRBD2. The germline V gene has CDR1 MDHEN and CDR2 SYDVKM. The CDR3 spans 17 residues. V lost 7 bases to trimming and J lost 0 bases; unmatched junction nucleotides: 11. Here the CDR3 DNA reads TGTGCCAGCACGGGGGGGGGCCTGGGGAGCTCCTACAATGAGCAGTTCTTC. It encodes CASTGGGLGSSYNEQFF. The full variable domain, its missing parts supplied by reference TRBV28 and TRBJ2-1, is DVKVTQSSRYLVKRTGEKVFLECVQDMDHENMFWYRQDPGLGLRLIYFSYDVKMKEKGDIPEGYSVSREKKERFSLILESASTNQTSMYLCASTGGGLGSSYNEQFFGPGTRLTVL.

The rearrangement links TRBV2 to TRBJ2-7, with 10 bases lining up with TRBD1. CDR1 SNHLY and CDR2 FYNNEI come from the germline V gene. CDR3 length: 14 amino acids. The CDR3 DNA follows: TGTGTGACGGTCCCCGGGACAGGGGATAACGAGCAGTACTTC. This sequence encodes CVTVPGTGDNEQYF.

This chain links TRBV5-1 with TRBJ1-1, with 7 nucleotides matching TRBD1. Trimming took 4 bases from V and 0 from J; bases not matched to a gene: 9. This CDR3 region has 16 residues. Germline CDR1 and CDR2: SGHRS and YFSETQ. The CDR3 loop reads CASSRGQVRMNTEAFF. As DNA, the CDR3 is TGCGCCAGCAGCAGAGGACAGGTTCGAATGAACACTGAAGCTTTCTTT.

The V gene is TRBV3-1 (or the pseudogene TRBV3-2), the J gene TRBJ2-1; 13 bases fit TRBD2. The CDR3 has 16 amino acids. Germline CDR1 and CDR2: LGHDT and YNNKEL (reference sequence). J gave up 6 bases and V 4 bases, and 6 bases lay outside the gene matches. CDR3 sequence: CASSRNWTSGGNEQFF. The CDR3 nucleotides are TGTGCCAGCAGCCGTAATTGGACTAGCGGGGGCAATGAGCAGTTCTTC.

V gene TRBV5-1 combines with J gene TRBJ1-2; tentatively, D is TRBD1 (5 bases). The V end lost 1 base, the J end lost 6 bases, and 13 bases lay between the germline ends. This CDR3 has 14 residues. Germline V lookup: CDR1 SGHRS, CDR2 YFSETQ. This chain's CDR3 is CASSLNGGFHGYTF. The CDR3 DNA follows: TGCGCCAGCAGCTTGAATGGGGGGTTCCATGGCTACACCTTC.

The V gene is TRBV14, the J gene TRBJ2-1; 9 bases map to TRBD2. V dropped 4 bases and J dropped 1; count of bases not matched to a gene: 8. The CDR3 has 17 amino acids. Germline V gene sequence: CDR1 SGHDN, CDR2 FVKESK. The CDR3 sequence: CASSPIAGGISYNEQFF. CDR3 nucleotide sequence: TGTGCCAGCAGCCCCATTGCGGGGGGGATTTCCTACAATGAGCAGTTCTTC.